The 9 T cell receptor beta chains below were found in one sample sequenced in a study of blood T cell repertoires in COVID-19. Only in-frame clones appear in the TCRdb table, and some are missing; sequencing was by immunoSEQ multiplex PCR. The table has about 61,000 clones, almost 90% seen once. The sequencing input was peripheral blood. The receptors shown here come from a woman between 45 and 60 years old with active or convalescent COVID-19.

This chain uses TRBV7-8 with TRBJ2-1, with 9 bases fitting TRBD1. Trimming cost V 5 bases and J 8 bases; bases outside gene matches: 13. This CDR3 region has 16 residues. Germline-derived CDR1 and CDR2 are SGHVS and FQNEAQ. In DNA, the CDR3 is TGTGCCAGCAGCCAATGGGGACAGGGCCTAATGGATGAGCAGTTCTTC. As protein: CASSQWGQGLMDEQFF.

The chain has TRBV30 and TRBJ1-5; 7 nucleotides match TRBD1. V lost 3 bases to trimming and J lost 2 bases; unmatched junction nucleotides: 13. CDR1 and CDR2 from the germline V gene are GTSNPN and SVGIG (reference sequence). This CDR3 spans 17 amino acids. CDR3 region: CAWSPLTGPGGNQPQHF. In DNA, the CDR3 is TGTGCCTGGAGCCCCTTGACAGGGCCGGGAGGCAATCAGCCCCAGCATTTT. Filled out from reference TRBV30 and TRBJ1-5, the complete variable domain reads SQTIHQWPATLVQPVGSPLSLECTVEGTSNPNLYWYRQAAGRGLQLLFYSVGIGQISSEVPQNLSASRPQDRQFILSSKKLLLSDSGFYLCAWSPLTGPGGNQPQHFGDGTRLSIL.

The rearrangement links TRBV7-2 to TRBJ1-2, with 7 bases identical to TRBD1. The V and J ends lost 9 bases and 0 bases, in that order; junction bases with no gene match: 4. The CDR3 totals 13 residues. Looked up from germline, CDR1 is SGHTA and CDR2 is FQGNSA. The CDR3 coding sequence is TGTGCCAGTCAACAGGGGCCTAACTATGGCTACACCTTC. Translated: CASQQGPNYGYTF.

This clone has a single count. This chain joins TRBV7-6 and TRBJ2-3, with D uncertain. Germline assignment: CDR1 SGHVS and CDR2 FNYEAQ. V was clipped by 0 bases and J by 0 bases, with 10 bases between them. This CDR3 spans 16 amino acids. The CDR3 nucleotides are TGTGCCAGCAGCTTAGCCGCAGTAATTAGCACAGATACGCAGTATTTT. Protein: CASSLAAVISTDTQYF.

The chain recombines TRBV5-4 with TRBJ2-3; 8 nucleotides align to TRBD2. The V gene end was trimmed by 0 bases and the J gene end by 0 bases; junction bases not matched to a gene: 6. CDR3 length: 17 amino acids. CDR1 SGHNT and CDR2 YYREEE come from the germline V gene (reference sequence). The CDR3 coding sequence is TGTGCCAGCAGCTTGGCCGGGAGGGGTCGTAGCACAGATACGCAGTATTTT. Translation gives CASSLAGRGRSTDTQYF.

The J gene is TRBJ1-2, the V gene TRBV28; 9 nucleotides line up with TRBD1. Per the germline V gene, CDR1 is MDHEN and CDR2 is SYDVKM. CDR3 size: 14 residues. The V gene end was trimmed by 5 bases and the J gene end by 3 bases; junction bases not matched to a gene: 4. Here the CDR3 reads CASSDRGMDYGYTF. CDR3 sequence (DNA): TGTGCCAGCAGTGACAGGGGGATGGACTATGGCTACACCTTC.

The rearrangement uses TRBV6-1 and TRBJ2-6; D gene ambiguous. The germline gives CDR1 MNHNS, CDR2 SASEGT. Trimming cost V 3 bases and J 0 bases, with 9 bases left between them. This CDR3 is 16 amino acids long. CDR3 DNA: TGTGCCAGCAGTGATCTCGGTGCCTCTGGGGCCAACGTCCTGACTTTC. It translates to CASSDLGASGANVLTF.

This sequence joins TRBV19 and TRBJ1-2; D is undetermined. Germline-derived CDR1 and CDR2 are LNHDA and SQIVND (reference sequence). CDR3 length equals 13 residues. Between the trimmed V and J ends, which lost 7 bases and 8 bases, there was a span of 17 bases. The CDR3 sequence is CASTPQRGEGYTF. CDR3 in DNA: TGTGCCAGTACCCCCCAAAGAGGAGAAGGCTACACCTTC.

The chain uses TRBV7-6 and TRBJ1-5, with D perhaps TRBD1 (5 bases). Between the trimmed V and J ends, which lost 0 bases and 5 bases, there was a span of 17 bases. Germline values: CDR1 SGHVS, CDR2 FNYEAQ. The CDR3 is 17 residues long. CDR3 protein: CASSLASGDSFYQPQHF. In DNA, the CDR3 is TGTGCCAGCAGCTTAGCGTCAGGCGACAGTTTTTATCAGCCCCAGCATTTT.